This TCR beta chain stems from a study of T-cell reconstitution after alpha-beta-depleted transplantation in children. Germline V lookup: CDR1 MDHEN, CDR2 SYDVKM. J was trimmed by 3 bases and V by 4 bases; bases with no gene match: 4. The CDR3 consists of 16 residues. Broader study findings: Surviving recipient cells, namely T cells and thymic progenitors, were the source of high day-60 TCRbeta diversity in some patients. Several hundred expanded graft clones reportedly gave rise to the alpha-beta T cells present about two months after transplant. Once a year had passed after transplant, T-cell counts and diversity came mostly from newly produced T cells.

TCRbeta library construction was performed incorporating unique molecular identifiers. TCRdb ran MiXCR on the PCR reads and lists one entry per CDR3 protein. The table lists around 200,000 distinct CDR3 sequences, approximately 19% of them singletons. This clonotype has just a few counts. Its antigen is unidentified. Material: PBMCs, mostly from graft donor cells, obtained 360 days after TCRalphabeta/CD19-depleted stem cell transplant. The gene calls are TRBV28 and TRBJ2-5; 14 positions agree with TRBD2. This clonotype was obtained from a male patient aged 2-9 years who had a stem cell transplant for acute lymphoblastic leukemia, so the T cells may come from the graft donor. The CDR3 region has the DNA TGTGCCAGCAGTTCCCCGGGACTAGCGGGAGAAGAGACCCAGTACTTC. Protein: CASSSPGLAGEETQYF.